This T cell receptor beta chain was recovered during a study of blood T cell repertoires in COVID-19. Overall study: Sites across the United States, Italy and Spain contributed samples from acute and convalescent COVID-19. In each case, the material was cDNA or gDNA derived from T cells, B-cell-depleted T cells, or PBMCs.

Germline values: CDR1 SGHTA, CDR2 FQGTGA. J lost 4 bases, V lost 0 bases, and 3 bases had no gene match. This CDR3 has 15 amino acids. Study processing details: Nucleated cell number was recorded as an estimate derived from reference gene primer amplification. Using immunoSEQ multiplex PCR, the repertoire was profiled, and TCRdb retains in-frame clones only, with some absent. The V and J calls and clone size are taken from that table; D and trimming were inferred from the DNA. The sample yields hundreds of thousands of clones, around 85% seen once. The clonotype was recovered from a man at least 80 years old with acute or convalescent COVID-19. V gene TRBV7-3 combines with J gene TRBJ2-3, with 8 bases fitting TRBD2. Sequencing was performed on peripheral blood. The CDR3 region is CASSLTGLVADTQYF. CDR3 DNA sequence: TGTGCCAGCAGCTTAACGGGACTAGTAGCAGATACGCAGTATTTT.